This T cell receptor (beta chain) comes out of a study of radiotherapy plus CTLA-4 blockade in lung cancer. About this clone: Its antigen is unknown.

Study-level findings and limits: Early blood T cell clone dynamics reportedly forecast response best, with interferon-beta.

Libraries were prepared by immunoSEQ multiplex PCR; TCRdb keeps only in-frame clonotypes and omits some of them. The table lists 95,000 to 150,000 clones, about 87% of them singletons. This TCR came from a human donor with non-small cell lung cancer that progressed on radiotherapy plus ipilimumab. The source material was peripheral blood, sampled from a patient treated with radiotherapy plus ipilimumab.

CDR3 loop: CGGGTSDYEQYF. CDR3 nucleotide sequence: TGTGGCGGGGGGACTAGCGATTACGAGCAGTACTTC. The rearrangement links TRBV30 to TRBJ2-7, with 10 bases that match TRBD2. The CDR3 totals 12 residues. Germline V gene lookup returns CDR1 GTSNPN and CDR2 SVGIG (reference sequence). Drawing the rest from reference TRBV30 and TRBJ2-7, the complete variable domain is SQTIHQWPATLVQPVGSPLSLECTVEGTSNPNLYWYRQAAGRGLQLLFYSVGIGQISSEVPQNLSASRPQDRQFILSSKKLLLSDSGFYLCGGGTSDYEQYFGPGTRLTVT.